This T cell receptor (beta chain) is from a study of T cells in Graves' hyperthyroidism and ophthalmopathy. Across the whole study: Before treatment of any kind, peripheral blood was taken at initial diagnosis. Overall study results and limits: Appearing also in blood were most of the thyroid clonotypes expanded above 0.001.

Patients were excluded for uncontrolled infection, other autoimmune disease, pregnancy or lactation. CDR3 size: 16 residues. Germline-derived CDR1 and CDR2 are SGHVS and FQNEAQ. Trimming took off 5 bases at V and 0 bases at J, with 14 bases between the two ends. This clonotype showed up just once. Its antigen is as yet unknown. This could be a read error, since a much larger clone is one nucleotide away. There were TCR beta CDR3 regions amplified from RNA transcripts. Using the HTBI primer set, a first-round RT-PCR was run on the TCR CDR3. One entry per CDR3 protein results from TCRdb running MiXCR on the multiplex PCR reads. The repertoire holds 650,000 to 700,000 distinct CDR3 sequences, around 16% seen once, with roughly a sixth in the top ten.

The chain recombines TRBV7-8 with TRBJ2-1; D remains unclear. Source material: blood. The sequence came from a man aged 50 to 60 with Graves' hyperthyroidism. The CDR3: CASSPDPCSSYNEQFF. In DNA, the CDR3 is TGTGCCAGCAGCCCAGATCCCTGCAGCTCCTACAATGAGCAGTTCTTC.